The entry that follows covers one T cell receptor beta chain sequence. The PCR employed 60 Vbeta primers together with 13 Jbeta primers. Method: immunoSEQ multiplex PCR; TCRdb's copy keeps in-frame clones and lacks some. The table lists about 160,000 clones, approximately 84% of them singletons, with more than 2% in the top ten. This sample was taken from a study of cytomegalovirus exposure and HLA in healthy donors. CDR1 is SEHNR, CDR2 FQNEAQ, per germline (reference sequence). The V gene end was trimmed by 6 bases and the J gene end by 6 bases; junction bases not matched to a gene: 8. The CDR3 length is 15 residues.

The chain has TRBV7-9 and TRBJ1-4; TRBD1 agrees at 9 bases. Specimen: PBMCs. This TCR was recovered from a man between 18 and 35 years old in good health and CMV-seropositive. CDR3 bases: TGTGCCAGCAGTAAACCGGGACAGGGCCATGAAAAACTGTTTTTT. Residues: CASSKPGQGHEKLFF.